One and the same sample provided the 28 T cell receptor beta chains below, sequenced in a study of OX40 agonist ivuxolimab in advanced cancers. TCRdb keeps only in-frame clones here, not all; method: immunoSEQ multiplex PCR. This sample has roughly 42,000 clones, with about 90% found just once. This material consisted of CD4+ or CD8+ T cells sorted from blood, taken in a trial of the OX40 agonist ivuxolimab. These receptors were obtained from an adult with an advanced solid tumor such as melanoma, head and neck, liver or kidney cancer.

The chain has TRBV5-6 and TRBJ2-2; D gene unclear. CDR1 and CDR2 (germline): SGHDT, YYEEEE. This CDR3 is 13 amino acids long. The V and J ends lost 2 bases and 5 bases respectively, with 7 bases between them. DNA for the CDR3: TGTGCCAGCAGCTTAAACCCAACCGGGGAGCTGTTTTTT. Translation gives CASSLNPTGELFF. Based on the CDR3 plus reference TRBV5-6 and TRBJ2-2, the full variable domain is DAGVTQSPTHLIKTRGQQVTLRCSPKSGHDTVSWYQQALGQGPQFIFQYYEEEERQRGNFPDRFSGHQFPNYSSELNVNALLLGDSALYLCASSLNPTGELFFGEGSRLTVL.

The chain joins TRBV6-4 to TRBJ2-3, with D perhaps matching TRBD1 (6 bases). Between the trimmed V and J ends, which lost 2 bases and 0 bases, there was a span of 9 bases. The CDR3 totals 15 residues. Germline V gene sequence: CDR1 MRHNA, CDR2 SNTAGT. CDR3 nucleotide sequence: TGTGCCAGCAGTGACACGGGACAAAGCACAGATACGCAGTATTTT. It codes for CASSDTGQSTDTQYF.

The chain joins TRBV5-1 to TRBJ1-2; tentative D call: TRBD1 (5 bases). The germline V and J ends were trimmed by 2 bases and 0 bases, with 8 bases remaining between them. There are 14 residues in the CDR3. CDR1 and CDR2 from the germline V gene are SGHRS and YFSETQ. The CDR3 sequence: CASSFSGTNYGYTF. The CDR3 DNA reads TGCGCCAGCAGCTTTTCAGGGACTAACTATGGCTACACCTTC.

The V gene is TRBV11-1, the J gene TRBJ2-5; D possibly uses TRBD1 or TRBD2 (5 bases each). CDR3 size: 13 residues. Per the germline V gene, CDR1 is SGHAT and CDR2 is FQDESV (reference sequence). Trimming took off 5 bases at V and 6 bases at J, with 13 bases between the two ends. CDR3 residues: CASSIDWGKTQYF. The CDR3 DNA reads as TGTGCCAGCAGCATCGACTGGGGGAAGACCCAGTACTTC.

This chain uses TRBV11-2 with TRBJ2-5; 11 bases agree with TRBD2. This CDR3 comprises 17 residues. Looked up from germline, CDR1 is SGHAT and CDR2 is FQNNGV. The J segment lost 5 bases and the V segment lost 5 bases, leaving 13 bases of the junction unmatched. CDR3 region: CASSGQTSGNHRETQYF. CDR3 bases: TGTGCCAGCAGCGGCCAGACTAGCGGGAACCACCGGGAGACCCAGTACTTC. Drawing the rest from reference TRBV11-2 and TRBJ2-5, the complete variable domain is EAGVAQSPRYKIIEKRQSVAFWCNPISGHATLYWYQQILGQGPKLLIQFQNNGVVDDSQLPKDRFSAERLKGVDSTLKIQPAKLEDSAVYLCASSGQTSGNHRETQYFGPGTRLLVL.

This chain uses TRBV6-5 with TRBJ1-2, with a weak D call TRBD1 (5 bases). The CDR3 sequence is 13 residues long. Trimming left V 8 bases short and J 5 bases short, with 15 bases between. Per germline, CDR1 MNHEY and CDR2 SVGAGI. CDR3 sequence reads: CASGEGDPYGYTF. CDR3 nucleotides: TGTGCCAGCGGTGAAGGGGACCCGTATGGCTACACCTTC.

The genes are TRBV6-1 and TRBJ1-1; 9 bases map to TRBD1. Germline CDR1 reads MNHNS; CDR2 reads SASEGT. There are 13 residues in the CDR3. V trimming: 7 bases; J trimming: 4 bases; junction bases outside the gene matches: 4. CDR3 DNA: TGTGCCAGCAAAAGGACAGGGGCCACTGAAGCTTTCTTT. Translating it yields CASKRTGATEAFF.

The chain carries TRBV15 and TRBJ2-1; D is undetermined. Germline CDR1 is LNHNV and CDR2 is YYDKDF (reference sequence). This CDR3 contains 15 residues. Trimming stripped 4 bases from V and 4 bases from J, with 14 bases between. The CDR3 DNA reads TGTGCCACCAGCACCTCCAATGGGGTATACAATGAGCAGTTCTTC. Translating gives CATSTSNGVYNEQFF. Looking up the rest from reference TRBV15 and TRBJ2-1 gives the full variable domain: DAMVIQNPRYQVTQFGKPVTLSCSQTLNHNVMYWYQQKSSQAPKLLFHYYDKDFNNEADTPDNFQSRRPNTSFCFLDIRSPGLGDTAMYLCATSTSNGVYNEQFFGPGTRLTVL.

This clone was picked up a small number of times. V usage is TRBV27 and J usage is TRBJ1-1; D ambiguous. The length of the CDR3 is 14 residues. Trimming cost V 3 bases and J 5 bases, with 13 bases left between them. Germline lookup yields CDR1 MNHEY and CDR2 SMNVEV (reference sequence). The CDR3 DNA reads TGTGCCAGCAGTTTGAAACCGATAGGGACTGAAGCTTTCTTT. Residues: CASSLKPIGTEAFF.

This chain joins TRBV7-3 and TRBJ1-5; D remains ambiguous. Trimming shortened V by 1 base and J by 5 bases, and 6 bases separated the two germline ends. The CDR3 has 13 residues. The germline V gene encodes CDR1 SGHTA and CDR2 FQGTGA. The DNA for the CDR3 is TGTGCCAGCAGCTTAAGTACGTATCAGCCCCAGCATTTT. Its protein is CASSLSTYQPQHF.

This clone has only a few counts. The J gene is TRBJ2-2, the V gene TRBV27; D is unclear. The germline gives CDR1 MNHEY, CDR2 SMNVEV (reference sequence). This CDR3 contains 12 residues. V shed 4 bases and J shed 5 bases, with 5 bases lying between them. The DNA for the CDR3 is TGTGCCAGCAGTTGGAGTACCGGGGAGCTGTTTTTT. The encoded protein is CASSWSTGELFF.

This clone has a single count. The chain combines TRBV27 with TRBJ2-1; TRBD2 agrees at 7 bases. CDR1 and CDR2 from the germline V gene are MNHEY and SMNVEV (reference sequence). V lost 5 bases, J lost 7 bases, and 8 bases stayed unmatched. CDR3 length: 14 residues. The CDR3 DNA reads TGTGCCAGCAGTGGACTAGTTTATGGTAATGAGCAGTTCTTC. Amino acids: CASSGLVYGNEQFF.

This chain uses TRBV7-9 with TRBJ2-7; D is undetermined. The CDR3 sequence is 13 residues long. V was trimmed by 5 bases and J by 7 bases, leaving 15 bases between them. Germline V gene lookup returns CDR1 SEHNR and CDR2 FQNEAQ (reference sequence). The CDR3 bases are TGTGCCAGCAGCACCTCCTCACTGGAAGAGCAGTACTTC. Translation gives CASSTSSLEEQYF.

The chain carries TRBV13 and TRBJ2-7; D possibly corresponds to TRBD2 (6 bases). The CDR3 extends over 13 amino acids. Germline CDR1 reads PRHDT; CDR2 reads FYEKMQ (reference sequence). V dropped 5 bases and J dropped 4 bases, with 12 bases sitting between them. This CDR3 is CASSHSGGYEQYF. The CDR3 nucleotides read TGTGCCAGCAGCCATAGCGGAGGGTACGAGCAGTACTTC.

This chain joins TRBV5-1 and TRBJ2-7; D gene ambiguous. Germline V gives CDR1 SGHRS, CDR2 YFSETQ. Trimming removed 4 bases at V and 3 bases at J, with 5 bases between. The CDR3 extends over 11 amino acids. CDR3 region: CASSRNYEQYF. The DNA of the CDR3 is TGCGCCAGCAGCCGAAACTACGAGCAGTACTTC.

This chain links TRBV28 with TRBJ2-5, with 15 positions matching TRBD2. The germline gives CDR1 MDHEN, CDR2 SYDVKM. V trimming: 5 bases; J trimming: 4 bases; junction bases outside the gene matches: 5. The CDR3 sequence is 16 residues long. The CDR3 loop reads CASSLGLAGGPETQYF. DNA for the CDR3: TGTGCCAGCAGTCTAGGACTAGCGGGAGGGCCAGAGACCCAGTACTTC.

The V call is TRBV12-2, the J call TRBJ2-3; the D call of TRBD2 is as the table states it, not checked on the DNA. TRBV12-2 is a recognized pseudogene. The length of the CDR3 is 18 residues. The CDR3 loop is CASRSRTSGISLANTQYF. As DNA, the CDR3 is TGTGCAAGTCGCTCCCGGACTAGCGGGATTTCTCTAGCGAATACGCAGTATTTT.

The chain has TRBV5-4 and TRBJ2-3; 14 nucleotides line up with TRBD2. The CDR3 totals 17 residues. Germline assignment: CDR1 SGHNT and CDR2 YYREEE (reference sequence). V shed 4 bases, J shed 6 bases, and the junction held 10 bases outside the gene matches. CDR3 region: CASSPQTSGRAFDTQYF. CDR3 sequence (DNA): TGTGCCAGCAGCCCCCAGACTAGCGGGAGGGCATTCGATACGCAGTATTTT. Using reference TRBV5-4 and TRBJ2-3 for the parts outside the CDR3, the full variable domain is ETGVTQSPTHLIKTRGQQVTLRCSSQSGHNTVSWYQQALGQGPQFIFQYYREEENGRGNFPPRFSGLQFPNYSSELNVNALELDDSALYLCASSPQTSGRAFDTQYFGPGTRLTVL.

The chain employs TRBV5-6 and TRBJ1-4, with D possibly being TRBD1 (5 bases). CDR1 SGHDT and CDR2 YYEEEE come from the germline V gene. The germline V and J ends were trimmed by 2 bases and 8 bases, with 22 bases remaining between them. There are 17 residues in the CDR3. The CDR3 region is CASSFLGLGSVNEKLFF. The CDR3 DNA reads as TGTGCCAGCAGCTTTCTGGGACTGGGGAGCGTAAACGAAAAACTGTTTTTT. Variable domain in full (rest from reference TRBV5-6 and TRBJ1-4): DAGVTQSPTHLIKTRGQQVTLRCSPKSGHDTVSWYQQALGQGPQFIFQYYEEEERQRGNFPDRFSGHQFPNYSSELNVNALLLGDSALYLCASSFLGLGSVNEKLFFGSGTQLSVL.

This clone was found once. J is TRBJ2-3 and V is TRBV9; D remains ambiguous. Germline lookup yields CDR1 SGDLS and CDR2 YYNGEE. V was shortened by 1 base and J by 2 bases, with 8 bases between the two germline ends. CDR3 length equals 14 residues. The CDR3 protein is CASSVWANTDTQYF. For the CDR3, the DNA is TGTGCCAGCAGCGTATGGGCCAACACAGATACGCAGTATTTT.

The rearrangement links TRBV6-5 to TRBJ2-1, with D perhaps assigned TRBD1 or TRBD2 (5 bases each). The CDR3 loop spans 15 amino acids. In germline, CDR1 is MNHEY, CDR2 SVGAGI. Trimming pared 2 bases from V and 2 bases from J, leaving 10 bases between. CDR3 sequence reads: CASSYGGSAYNEQFF. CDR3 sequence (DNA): TGTGCCAGCAGTTACGGGGGAAGTGCCTACAATGAGCAGTTCTTC.

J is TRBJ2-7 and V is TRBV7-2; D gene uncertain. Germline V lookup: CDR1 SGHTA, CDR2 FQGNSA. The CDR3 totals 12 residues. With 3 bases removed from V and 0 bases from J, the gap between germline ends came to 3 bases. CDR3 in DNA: TGTGCCAGCAGCTTCAGCTCCTACGAGCAGTACTTC. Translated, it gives CASSFSSYEQYF.

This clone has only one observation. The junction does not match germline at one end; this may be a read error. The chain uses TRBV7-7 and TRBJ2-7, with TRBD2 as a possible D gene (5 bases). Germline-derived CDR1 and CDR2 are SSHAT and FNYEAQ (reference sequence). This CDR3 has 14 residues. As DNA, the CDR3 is TGTGCTAGCAGCTTAGGTACTGGGGAGTACGAGCAGTACTTC. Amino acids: CASSLGTGEYEQYF.

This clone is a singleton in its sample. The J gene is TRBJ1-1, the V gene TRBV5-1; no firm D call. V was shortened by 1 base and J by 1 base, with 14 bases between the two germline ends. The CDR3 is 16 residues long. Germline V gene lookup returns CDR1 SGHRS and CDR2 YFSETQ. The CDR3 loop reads CASSLKQAGKNTEAFF. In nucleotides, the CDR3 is TGCGCCAGCAGCTTGAAGCAGGCAGGAAAGAACACTGAAGCTTTCTTT. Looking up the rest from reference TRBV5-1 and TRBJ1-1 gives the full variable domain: KAGVTQTPRYLIKTRGQQVTLSCSPISGHRSVSWYQQTPGQGLQFLFEYFSETQRNKGNFPGRFSGRQFSNSRSEMNVSTLELGDSALYLCASSLKQAGKNTEAFFGQGTRLTVV.

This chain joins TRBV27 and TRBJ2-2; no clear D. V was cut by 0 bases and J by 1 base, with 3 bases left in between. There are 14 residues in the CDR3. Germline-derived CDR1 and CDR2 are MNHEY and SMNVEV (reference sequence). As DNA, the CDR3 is TGTGCCAGCAGTTTATCACGGAACACCGGGGAGCTGTTTTTT. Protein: CASSLSRNTGELFF.

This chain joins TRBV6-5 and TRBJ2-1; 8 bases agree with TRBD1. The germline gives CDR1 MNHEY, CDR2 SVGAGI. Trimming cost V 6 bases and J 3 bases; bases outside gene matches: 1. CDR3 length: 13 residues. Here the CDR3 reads CASRDRVYNEQFF. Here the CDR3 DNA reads TGTGCCAGCAGGGACAGGGTCTACAATGAGCAGTTCTTC.

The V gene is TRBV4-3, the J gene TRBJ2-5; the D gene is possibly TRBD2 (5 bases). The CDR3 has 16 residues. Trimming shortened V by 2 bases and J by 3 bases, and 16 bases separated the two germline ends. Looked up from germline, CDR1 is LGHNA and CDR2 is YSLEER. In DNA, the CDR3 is TGCGCCAGCAGCCAACACTACGACTGGGGAGAAGAGACCCAGTACTTC. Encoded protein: CASSQHYDWGEETQYF.

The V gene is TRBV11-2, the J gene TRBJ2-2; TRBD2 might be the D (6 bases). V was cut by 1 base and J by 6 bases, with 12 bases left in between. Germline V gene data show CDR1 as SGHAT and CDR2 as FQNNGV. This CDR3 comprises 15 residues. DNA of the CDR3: TGTGCCAGCAGCTTAGCCGGGAGTAACGCCGGGGAGCTGTTTTTT. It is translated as CASSLAGSNAGELFF.